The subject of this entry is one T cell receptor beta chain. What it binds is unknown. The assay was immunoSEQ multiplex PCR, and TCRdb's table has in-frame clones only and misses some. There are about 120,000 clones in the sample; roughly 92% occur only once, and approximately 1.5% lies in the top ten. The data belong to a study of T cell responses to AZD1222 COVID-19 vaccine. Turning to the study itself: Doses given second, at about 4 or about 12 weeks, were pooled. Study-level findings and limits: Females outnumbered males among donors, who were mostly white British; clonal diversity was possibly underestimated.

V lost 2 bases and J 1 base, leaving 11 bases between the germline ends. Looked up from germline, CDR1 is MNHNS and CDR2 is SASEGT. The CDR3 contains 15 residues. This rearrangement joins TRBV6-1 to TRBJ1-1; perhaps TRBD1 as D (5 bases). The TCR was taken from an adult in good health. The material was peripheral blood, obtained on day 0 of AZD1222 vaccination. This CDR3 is CASSEFDSRNTEAFF. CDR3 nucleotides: TGTGCCAGCAGTGAATTTGACAGTAGGAACACTGAAGCTTTCTTT.